These 25 T cell receptor beta chains were sequenced from one sample in a study of T-cell memory formation after mild COVID-19. One entry per CDR3 protein results from TCRdb running MiXCR on the 5' RACE reads. Among approximately 390,000 distinct CDR3 sequences, roughly 15% were seen once, and the ten largest hold under 25%. The sequencing input was PBMCs or a T cell subset sorted from them (not recorded which). These receptor sequences come from a man younger than 35 who had mild COVID-19 (a few samples of this study predate the infection). Cell type and time point are not known.

This clonotype was counted between two and nine times. CDR3 sequence reads: CASSRNTAYGYTF. As DNA, the CDR3 is TGTGCCAGCAGCCGTAACACCGCTTATGGCTACACCTTC. The chain recombines TRBV14 with TRBJ1-2; D remains unclear. The V end was cut by 4 bases, the J end by 5 bases, with 11 bases between. Germline V gene data show CDR1 as SGHDN and CDR2 as FVKESK. The CDR3 totals 13 residues.

The chain is built from TRBV4-1 and TRBJ1-2; no firm D call. Germline V gene data show CDR1 as MGHRA and CDR2 as YSYEKL. V was cut by 1 base and J by 7 bases, with 13 bases left in between. CDR3 length: 14 residues. CDR3 nucleotides: TGCGCCAGCAGCCAAGTCGCCGGGTATGCTGGCTACACCTTC. Translation gives CASSQVAGYAGYTF.

This clonotype was seen ten or more times. V gene TRBV6-6 combines with J gene TRBJ2-3; 9 bases map to TRBD1. Trimming cost V 6 bases and J 1 base; bases outside gene matches: 8. Per the germline V gene, CDR1 is MNHNY and CDR2 is SVGAGI (reference sequence). The CDR3 spans 16 residues. CDR3 sequence reads: CASSLGQGIRTDTQYF. CDR3 sequence (DNA): TGTGCCAGCAGCCTTGGACAGGGGATTCGCACAGATACGCAGTATTTT.

V is TRBV20-1 and J is TRBJ2-5; possible D gene TRBD2, 7 bases. The CDR3 has 16 amino acids. CDR1 and CDR2 from the germline V gene are DFQATT and SNEGSKA (reference sequence). Between the trimmed V and J ends, which lost 1 base and 1 base, there was a span of 16 bases. For the CDR3, the DNA is TGCAGTGCTAGAGCGCGGGGGCACCCCGCCCAAGAGACCCAGTACTTC. It yields the protein CSARARGHPAQETQYF.

This clonotype was picked up a small number of times. The chain links TRBV9 to TRBJ1-1; D is ambiguous. Germline V gene sequence: CDR1 SGDLS, CDR2 YYNGEE. CDR3 length: 17 amino acids. V lost 8 bases to trimming and J lost 0 bases, with 23 bases between them. CDR3 DNA sequence: TGTGCCAGTTCCCCCTCCTCGGCGGCGATCATGAACACTGAAGCTTTCTTT. Translated, it gives CASSPSSAAIMNTEAFF.

This chain joins TRBV3-1 and TRBJ1-2; D unclear. This CDR3 is 13 amino acids long. V lost 8 bases and J lost 4, with 14 bases in between. Germline V lookup: CDR1 LGHDT, CDR2 YNNKEL (reference sequence). CDR3 coding DNA: TGTGCCAGCGCCGGTGCGGGCGTCTATGGCTACACCTTC. It is translated as CASAGAGVYGYTF.

The CDR3 loop is CSARGTSGAGNEQFF. As DNA, the CDR3 is TGCAGTGCTAGGGGGACTAGCGGGGCAGGGAATGAGCAGTTCTTC. V is TRBV20-1 and J is TRBJ2-1, with TRBD2 identical over 13 bases. Looked up from germline, CDR1 is DFQATT and CDR2 is SNEGSKA (reference sequence). The CDR3 length is 15 residues. V was pared by 3 bases and J by 7 bases, with 6 bases of the junction left unmatched.

This clonotype was observed at least ten times. The chain is built from TRBV12-3 or TRBV12-4 and TRBJ2-7; 10 nucleotides match TRBD1. With V trimmed by 4 bases and J by 0 bases, 12 bases remained unmatched. This CDR3 comprises 18 residues. Here the CDR3 DNA reads TGTGCCAGCAGTTCCGACTGGACAGGGGGTATCACCTCCTACGAGCAGTACTTC. It is translated as CASSSDWTGGITSYEQYF.

This clonotype has at least ten counts. V usage is TRBV20-1 and J usage is TRBJ2-3; 9 bases are shared with TRBD2. The junction had 12 bases not matched to a gene; V was cut back by 5 bases and J by 6 bases. The germline CDR1 and CDR2 sequences are DFQATT and SNEGSKA (reference sequence). This CDR3 spans 15 amino acids. CDR3 sequence reads: CSALTGRGGADTQYF. The CDR3 DNA is TGCAGTGCTCTGACTGGGCGCGGGGGGGCCGATACGCAGTATTTT.

The table lists this clonotype with a few counts. The chain recombines TRBV18 with TRBJ2-3, with TRBD2 matching over 13 bases. Germline assignment: CDR1 KGHSH and CDR2 LQKENI. V was pared by 2 bases and J by 2 bases, with 13 bases of the junction left unmatched. The CDR3 length is 20 residues. The CDR3 DNA is TGTGCCAGCTCACCAATCGATACTAGCGGGGGGGCCCTGGTCACAGATACGCAGTATTTT. The encoded protein is CASSPIDTSGGALVTDTQYF.

This clonotype occurred a few times. V usage is TRBV5-4 and J usage is TRBJ2-6; D is undetermined. Germline assignment: CDR1 SGHNT and CDR2 YYREEE (reference sequence). This CDR3 is built from 17 residues. The V gene lost 6 bases and the J gene lost 0 bases, with 16 bases spanning the gap. The CDR3: CASTGLPRGSGANVLTF. The DNA for the CDR3 is TGTGCCAGCACCGGCCTTCCCCGAGGCTCTGGGGCCAACGTCCTGACTTTC.

V gene TRBV7-9 combines with J gene TRBJ1-5, with D possibly being TRBD1 (5 bases). The V and J ends lost 3 bases and 5 bases respectively, with 14 bases between them. This CDR3 comprises 15 residues. Germline CDR1 SEHNR, CDR2 FQNEAQ (reference sequence). The DNA of the CDR3 is TGTGCCAGCAGCTTCGGCAGGGCCCCTCATCAGCCCCAGCATTTT. The encoded protein is CASSFGRAPHQPQHF.

The rearrangement joins TRBV5-1 to TRBJ1-6; the D is unclear. The germline V gene encodes CDR1 SGHRS and CDR2 YFSETQ. This CDR3 is built from 15 residues. Trimming cost V 0 bases and J 7 bases, with 11 bases left between them. CDR3 loop: CASSLVVSQNSPLHF. The CDR3 DNA sequence: TGCGCCAGCAGCTTGGTGGTCAGCCAGAATTCACCCCTCCACTTT.

This clonotype showed up just a few times. The chain recombines TRBV7-2 with TRBJ2-2; 7 bases agree with TRBD2. V gave up 5 bases and J gave up 0 bases; unmatched junction bases: 6. The CDR3 spans 16 residues. Germline values: CDR1 SGHTA, CDR2 FQGNSA. The CDR3 DNA reads TGTGCCAGCAGCCTTCTTGGGGGGGCGAACACCGGGGAGCTGTTTTTT. This codes for CASSLLGGANTGELFF.

This clonotype was recorded a few times. The J gene is TRBJ2-5, the V gene TRBV5-1, with unresolved D. CDR1 is SGHRS and CDR2 is YFSETQ in the germline V gene. CDR3 size: 13 residues. Trimming took 1 base from V and 1 from J, leaving 5 bases between them. The CDR3 region is CASSLSVQETQYF. DNA for the CDR3: TGCGCCAGCAGCTTGTCAGTCCAAGAGACCCAGTACTTC.

The rearrangement uses TRBV10-3 and TRBJ2-1; TRBD2 aligns across 8 bases. V dropped 6 bases and J dropped 1; count of bases not matched to a gene: 8. In germline, CDR1 is ENHRY, CDR2 SYGVKD. The CDR3 has 16 residues. The CDR3 protein is CAIRESTGGSYNEQFF. The DNA for the CDR3 is TGTGCCATCAGGGAGAGTACGGGGGGGTCCTACAATGAGCAGTTCTTC.

The sample holds many counts of this clonotype. The rearrangement uses TRBV18 and TRBJ2-5; D remains ambiguous. The V end lost 6 bases, the J end lost 1 base, and 9 bases lay between the germline ends. Germline V gene sequence: CDR1 KGHSH, CDR2 LQKENI. The CDR3 length is 13 residues. CDR3 amino acids: CASSLQLQETQYF. CDR3 DNA sequence: TGTGCCAGCTCCTTACAGCTCCAAGAGACCCAGTACTTC.

The chain carries TRBV7-2 and TRBJ1-6; a weak D match, TRBD1 (6 bases). Germline-derived CDR1 and CDR2 are SGHTA and FQGNSA. V lost 5 bases, J lost 9 bases, and 11 bases lay in between. This CDR3 is built from 13 residues. The chain's CDR3 is CASSNRVSSPLHF. The CDR3 nucleotides are TGTGCCAGCAGCAACAGGGTGTCTTCACCCCTCCACTTT. Drawing the rest from reference TRBV7-2 and TRBJ1-6, the complete variable domain is GAGVSQSPSNKVTEKGKDVELRCDPISGHTALYWYRQSLGQGLEFLIYFQGNSAPDKSGLPSDRFSAERTGGSVSTLTIQRTQQEDSAVYLCASSNRVSSPLHFGNGTRLTVT.

This clonotype was counted between two and nine times. The V and J genes are TRBV3-1 and TRBJ2-7; a weak D match, TRBD1 (5 bases). V lost 5 bases and J 5 bases, leaving 22 bases between the germline ends. The CDR3 has 16 amino acids. Germline assignment: CDR1 LGHDT and CDR2 YNNKEL (reference sequence). This chain's CDR3 is CASSDHQGFSLDEQYF. CDR3 nucleotide sequence: TGTGCCAGCAGCGATCACCAGGGCTTCTCGCTCGACGAGCAGTACTTC.

V gene TRBV6-6 combines with J gene TRBJ2-7, with D perhaps being TRBD1 or TRBD2 (5 bases each). V was trimmed by 6 bases and J by 7 bases, leaving 13 bases between them. Germline V CDR1 and CDR2: MNHNY, SVGAGI (reference sequence). The CDR3 loop spans 12 amino acids. The CDR3 reads CASSPGRWEQYV. CDR3 nucleotide sequence: TGTGCCAGCAGCCCGGGACGGTGGGAGCAGTACGTC.

The chain combines TRBV6-5 with TRBJ1-1; D gene unclear. The CDR3 loop spans 15 amino acids. Trimming pared 2 bases from V and 2 bases from J, leaving 12 bases between. CDR1 is MNHEY and CDR2 is SVGAGI in the germline V gene. This chain's CDR3 is CASSYTETANTEAFF. The CDR3 DNA sequence: TGTGCCAGCAGTTACACGGAAACGGCTAACACTGAAGCTTTCTTT.

The chain recombines TRBV20-1 with TRBJ1-2, with 8 bases lining up with TRBD1. V lost 4 bases to trimming and J lost 4 bases; unmatched junction nucleotides: 8. Germline assignment: CDR1 DFQATT and CDR2 SNEGSKA (reference sequence). The CDR3 has 14 amino acids. Here the CDR3 DNA reads TGCAGTGCTACCCCGGGAGGGACAGGCTATGGCTACACCTTC. This encodes CSATPGGTGYGYTF.

There are a few counts of this clonotype. The chain couples TRBV20-1 to TRBJ2-2; 8 bases are shared with TRBD1. Germline V CDR1 and CDR2: DFQATT, SNEGSKA (reference sequence). J gave up 2 bases and V 8 bases, and 7 bases lay outside the gene matches. The CDR3 totals 14 residues. CDR3 sequence reads: CSCTGGLNTGELFF. The CDR3 bases are TGCAGTTGCACAGGGGGATTAAACACCGGGGAGCTGTTTTTT.

This clonotype was observed a few times. The chain couples TRBV5-1 to TRBJ2-7; D is possibly TRBD2 (7 bases). Trimming cost V 2 bases and J 0 bases, with 12 bases left between them. The CDR3 runs to 15 residues. Germline values: CDR1 SGHRS, CDR2 YFSETQ. This CDR3 is CASSFGGGFSYEQYF. For the CDR3, the DNA is TGCGCCAGCAGCTTTGGCGGGGGCTTCTCCTACGAGCAGTACTTC.

This clonotype turned up a few times. The V gene is TRBV7-9, the J gene TRBJ1-1; D remains unclear. This CDR3 is 14 amino acids long. Germline CDR1 SEHNR, CDR2 FQNEAQ (reference sequence). Trimming shortened V by 5 bases and J by 3 bases, and 13 bases separated the two germline ends. In DNA, the CDR3 is TGTGCCAGCAGCCCCTCCCACCGGTACACTGAAGCTTTCTTT. Its protein product is CASSPSHRYTEAFF.